These 22 T cell receptor beta chains were sequenced from one sample in a study of T-cell memory formation after mild COVID-19. TCRdb analysed the 5' RACE reads with MiXCR anew, one entry per CDR3 protein. Altogether more than 450,000 distinct CDR3 sequences are present, roughly 18% being singletons, with the ten largest covering around 12%. Sequenced material: PBMCs or a T cell subset sorted from them (not recorded which). The receptors come from an adult woman who had mild COVID-19 (a few samples of this study predate the infection). Cell type and time point are not known.

CDR3 region: CASSQDEGTGELFF. DNA for the CDR3: TGTGCCAGCAGCCAAGATGAGGGCACCGGGGAGCTGTTTTTT. The chain couples TRBV3-1 to TRBJ2-2, with a possible D match to TRBD2 (5 bases). V was pared by 0 bases and J by 4 bases, with 6 bases between. The germline V gene encodes CDR1 LGHDT and CDR2 YNNKEL (reference sequence). This CDR3 contains 14 residues.

This clonotype was seen a few times. J is TRBJ1-1 and V is TRBV5-1, with a weak D call TRBD1 (5 bases). The germline CDR1 and CDR2 sequences are SGHRS and YFSETQ. Trimming cost V 6 bases and J 1 base, with 16 bases left between them. The CDR3 consists of 15 residues. The CDR3 bases are TGCGCCAGCATGCGAGCCGGGACCCAGAACACTGAAGCTTTCTTT. It yields the protein CASMRAGTQNTEAFF.

The chain joins TRBV2 to TRBJ1-2, with TRBD1 matching 11 bases. The CDR3 is 16 amino acids. Germline V gene sequence: CDR1 SNHLY, CDR2 FYNNEI. The V and J ends lost 1 base and 6 bases, in that order; junction bases with no gene match: 7. The CDR3: CASSEGQRTGGNGYTF. The CDR3 DNA sequence: TGTGCCAGCAGTGAAGGCCAGCGGACAGGGGGCAATGGCTACACCTTC.

CDR3 sequence: CASSILAGGFYEQYF. The CDR3 DNA is TGTGCCAGTAGTATACTAGCGGGAGGTTTCTACGAGCAGTACTTC. The chain joins TRBV19 to TRBJ2-7, with TRBD2 matching 11 bases. The CDR3 contains 15 residues. The trim removed 2 bases at V and 3 bases at J, leaving 3 bases unmatched. Germline values: CDR1 LNHDA, CDR2 SQIVND (reference sequence).

The chain carries TRBV12-3 or TRBV12-4 and TRBJ2-5; D gene uncertain. V was pared by 4 bases and J by 5 bases, with 11 bases between. The CDR3 runs to 13 residues. The CDR3 spells CASSSTPRETQYF. CDR3 DNA: TGTGCCAGCAGTTCCACCCCCCGGGAGACCCAGTACTTC.

This clonotype was observed a few times. DNA for the CDR3: TGTGCCAGCAGCAAGTCACAGGGGAACACTGAAGCTTTCTTT. This codes for CASSKSQGNTEAFF. The V gene is TRBV12-3 or TRBV12-4, the J gene TRBJ1-1; maybe TRBD1 (6 bases). V dropped 6 bases and J dropped 1 base, with 12 bases sitting between them. There are 14 residues in the CDR3.

This clonotype was counted a few times. The chain is built from TRBV20-1 and TRBJ2-5; unclear D gene. Germline V gene sequence: CDR1 DFQATT, CDR2 SNEGSKA (reference sequence). The CDR3 has 12 residues. V was shortened by 7 bases and J by 1 base, with 10 bases between the two germline ends. In DNA, the CDR3 is TGCAGTGTGGGCGGAGTCCAAGAGACCCAGTACTTC. Its translation is CSVGGVQETQYF.

The J gene is TRBJ2-6, the V gene TRBV5-3; no clear D gene. TRBV5-3 is marked as an open reading frame, function uncertain. This CDR3 has 16 amino acids. V lost 2 bases to trimming and J lost 0 bases, with 9 bases between them. DNA for the CDR3: TGTGCCAGAAGCTTAATCAGCCGCTCTGGGGCCAACGTCCTGACTTTC. Translation gives CARSLISRSGANVLTF.

The chain is built from TRBV20-1 and TRBJ2-7; TRBD2 agrees at 7 bases. Trimming took 3 bases from V and 2 from J; bases not matched to a gene: 13. The CDR3 loop spans 16 amino acids. In germline, CDR1 is DFQATT, CDR2 SNEGSKA (reference sequence). Here the CDR3 reads CSASMAGVFLAYEQYF. The CDR3 DNA follows: TGCAGTGCTAGTATGGCGGGAGTCTTTTTGGCCTACGAGCAGTACTTC.

The rearrangement uses TRBV4-2 and TRBJ2-7, with TRBD2 matching 9 bases. The CDR3 is 16 amino acids. Germline-derived CDR1 and CDR2 are LGHNA and YNFKEQ. With 0 bases clipped from V and 4 bases from J, the junction kept 7 bases outside the gene matches. The CDR3 loop is CASSQDMREGWYEQYF. The DNA for the CDR3 is TGTGCCAGCAGCCAAGATATGCGGGAGGGATGGTACGAGCAGTACTTC.

The genes are TRBV25-1 and TRBJ2-5; 8 nucleotides align to TRBD1. The V gene end was trimmed by 2 bases and the J gene end by 4 bases; junction bases not matched to a gene: 3. The length of the CDR3 is 14 residues. Germline CDR1 MGHDK, CDR2 SYGVNS. The CDR3, as DNA: TGTGCCAGCAGTGAACCAGGGGGCGGAGAGACCCAGTACTTC. Translating gives CASSEPGGGETQYF.

The V gene is TRBV5-1, the J gene TRBJ2-3, with 12 bases that match TRBD2. The CDR3 contains 16 residues. The ends lost 2 bases at V and 4 bases at J; junction bases unmatched: 5. Germline values: CDR1 SGHRS, CDR2 YFSETQ. The CDR3 region is CASSLLAGGVADTQYF. DNA of the CDR3: TGCGCCAGCAGCTTACTAGCGGGGGGTGTGGCAGATACGCAGTATTTT.

This clonotype was found a few times. The chain recombines TRBV4-3 with TRBJ2-1; D is uncertain. Germline V gene data show CDR1 as LGHNA and CDR2 as YSLEER. The length of the CDR3 is 14 residues. V was shortened by 2 bases and J by 8 bases, with 13 bases between the two germline ends. The CDR3 is CASSQRHPPDEQFF. In DNA form, the CDR3 reads TGCGCCAGCAGCCAAAGACACCCCCCCGATGAGCAGTTCTTC.

This clonotype has a handful of counts. J is TRBJ1-1 and V is TRBV4-2; 9 bases line up with TRBD1. The CDR3 sequence is 13 residues long. Germline trimming cut 1 base from V and 8 bases from J; bases unmatched to any gene: 2. Germline V lookup: CDR1 LGHNA, CDR2 YNFKEQ. This chain's CDR3 is CASSQGTGAEAFF. The CDR3 DNA reads TGTGCCAGCAGCCAAGGGACAGGGGCAGAAGCTTTCTTT.

This chain joins TRBV19 and TRBJ2-2, with 8 bases matching TRBD1. The CDR3 is 16 residues long. V lost 2 bases and J lost 1; bases outside the gene matches: 3. From germline, CDR1 is LNHDA and CDR2 SQIVND (reference sequence). The CDR3 reads CASSIRQGWNTGELFF. CDR3 DNA sequence: TGTGCCAGTAGTATAAGACAGGGGTGGAACACCGGGGAGCTGTTTTTT.

V usage is TRBV27 and J usage is TRBJ2-1; 7 bases are shared with TRBD1. This CDR3 spans 16 amino acids. The trim removed 1 base at V and 7 bases at J, leaving 10 bases unmatched. Germline CDR1 MNHEY, CDR2 SMNVEV (reference sequence). CDR3 in amino acids: CASSLLGQLLGNEQFF. The CDR3 DNA reads TGTGCCAGCAGTTTATTGGGACAGCTACTTGGGAATGAGCAGTTCTTC.

This chain joins TRBV4-1 and TRBJ2-7; a possible D gene is TRBD1 (6 bases). The germline V gene has CDR1 MGHRA and CDR2 YSYEKL. The V gene lost 4 bases and the J gene lost 6 bases, with 19 bases spanning the gap. The CDR3 has 15 residues. The CDR3 region is CASSLQGWGSGEQYF. DNA for the CDR3: TGCGCCAGCAGCCTACAGGGTTGGGGGTCGGGCGAGCAGTACTTC.

V and J are TRBV7-6 and TRBJ1-2, with a weak D call TRBD1 (6 bases). V was shortened by 5 bases and J by 3 bases, with 19 bases between the two germline ends. The CDR3 sequence is 16 residues long. Germline CDR1 is SGHVS and CDR2 is FNYEAQ. The CDR3 protein is CASSLLWGAFDYGYTF. CDR3 nucleotides: TGTGCCAGCAGCCTCCTCTGGGGGGCTTTTGACTATGGCTACACCTTC.

The chain uses TRBV12-3 or TRBV12-4 and TRBJ1-4, with D unclear. CDR3 length equals 15 residues. V was cut by 10 bases and J by 0 bases, with 15 bases left in between. CDR3 sequence: CATSGSHATNEKLFF. The CDR3 DNA is TGTGCCACGTCGGGGTCCCATGCAACTAATGAAAAACTGTTTTTT.

This clonotype was seen a few times. The chain recombines TRBV7-2 with TRBJ2-1; D is unclear. V gave up 4 bases and J gave up 5 bases, with 6 bases separating them. The CDR3 loop spans 12 amino acids. Looked up from germline, CDR1 is SGHTA and CDR2 is FQGNSA. DNA of the CDR3: TGTGCCAGCAGCTCCACCCACAATGAGCAGTTCTTC. The encoded protein is CASSSTHNEQFF.

This clonotype showed up just a few times. The V and J genes are TRBV30 and TRBJ2-5; D is uncertain. The V gene's germline CDR1 is GTSNPN and CDR2 SVGIG (reference sequence). V was cut by 2 bases and J by 5 bases, with 15 bases left in between. CDR3 size: 14 residues. This chain's CDR3 is CAWSKAGLRETQYF. In DNA form, the CDR3 reads TGTGCCTGGAGTAAGGCAGGTCTACGGGAGACCCAGTACTTC.

The J gene is TRBJ1-6, the V gene TRBV9, with 9 bases matching TRBD1. CDR1 is SGDLS and CDR2 is YYNGEE in the germline V gene. CDR3 length: 16 residues. Trimming at V came to 3 bases and at J to 8 bases, leaving 9 bases not matched to a gene. In nucleotides, the CDR3 is TGTGCCAGCAGCGGAAGGACAGGGGTATTGGATTCACCCCTCCACTTT. Its protein product is CASSGRTGVLDSPLHF.